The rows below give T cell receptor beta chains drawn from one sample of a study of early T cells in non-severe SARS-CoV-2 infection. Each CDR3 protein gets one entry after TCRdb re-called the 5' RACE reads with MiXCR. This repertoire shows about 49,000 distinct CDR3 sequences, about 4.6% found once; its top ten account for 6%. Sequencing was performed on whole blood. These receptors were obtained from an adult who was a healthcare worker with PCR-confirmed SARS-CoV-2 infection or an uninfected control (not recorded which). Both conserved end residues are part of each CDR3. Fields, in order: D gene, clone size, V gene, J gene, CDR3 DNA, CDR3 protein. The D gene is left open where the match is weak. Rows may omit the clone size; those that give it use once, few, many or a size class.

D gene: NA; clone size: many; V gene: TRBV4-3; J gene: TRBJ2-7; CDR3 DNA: TGCGCCAGCAGCCAAGAAAAACAGGGCACCTACGAGCAGTACTTC; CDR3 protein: CASSQEKQGTYEQYF
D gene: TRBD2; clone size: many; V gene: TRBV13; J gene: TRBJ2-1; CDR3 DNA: TGTGCCAGCAGCTCGAGCGGGGGTCTCGGAGAGCAGTTCTTC; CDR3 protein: CASSSSGGLGEQFF
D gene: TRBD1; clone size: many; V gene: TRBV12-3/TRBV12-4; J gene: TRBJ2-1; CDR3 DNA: TGTGCCAGCAGTTTATACAGGGGTCAGGGGAACAATGAGCAGTTCTTC; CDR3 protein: CASSLYRGQGNNEQFF
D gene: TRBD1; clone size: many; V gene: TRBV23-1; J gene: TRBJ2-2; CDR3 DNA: TGCGCCAGCAGTCAACCCCTAGTCTTAGGGGGCTACTTCACCGGGGAGCTGTTTTTT; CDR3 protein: CASSQPLVLGGYFTGELFF
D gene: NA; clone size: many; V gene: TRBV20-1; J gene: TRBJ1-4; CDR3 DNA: TGCAGTGCTGTAGAGGGGAGGGTGAATGGAAAACTGTTTTTT; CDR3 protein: CSAVEGRVNGKLFF
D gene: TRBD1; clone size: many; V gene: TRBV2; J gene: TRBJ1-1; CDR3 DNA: TGTGCCAGCAGGAAGACAGGGGTTGGTGAAGCTTTCTTT; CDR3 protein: CASRKTGVGEAFF
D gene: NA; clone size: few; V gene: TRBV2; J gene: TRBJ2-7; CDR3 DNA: TGTGCCAGCAGTGAGGATTGGGACTACGAGCAGTACTTC; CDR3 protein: CASSEDWDYEQYF
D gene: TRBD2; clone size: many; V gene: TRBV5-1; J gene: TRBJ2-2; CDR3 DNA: TGCGCCAGCAGCTTTATGACTAGCGGGTCCGGGGAGCTGTTTTTT; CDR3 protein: CASSFMTSGSGELFF
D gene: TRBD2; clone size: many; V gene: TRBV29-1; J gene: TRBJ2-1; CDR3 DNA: TGCAGCGCAAACACTAGCGGGTCTTACAATGAGCAGTTCTTC; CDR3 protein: CSANTSGSYNEQFF
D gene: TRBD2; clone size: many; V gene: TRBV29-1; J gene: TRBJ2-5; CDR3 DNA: TGCAGCGTTGATATAGCGGGAGGCCTTATTCAAGAGACCCAGTACTTC; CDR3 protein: CSVDIAGGLIQETQYF
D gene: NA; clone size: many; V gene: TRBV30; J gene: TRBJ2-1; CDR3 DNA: TGTGCCTGGTCTCTGAGCTCCTACAATGAGCAGTTCTTC; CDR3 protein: CAWSLSSYNEQFF
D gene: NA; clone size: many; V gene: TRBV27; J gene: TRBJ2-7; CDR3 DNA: TGTGCCAGCAGCCCGAACCAGTACGAGCAGTACTTC; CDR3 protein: CASSPNQYEQYF
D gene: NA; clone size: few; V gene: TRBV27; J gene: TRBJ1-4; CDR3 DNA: TGTGCCAGCAGACACTATGAAAAACTGTTTTTT; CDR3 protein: CASRHYEKLFF
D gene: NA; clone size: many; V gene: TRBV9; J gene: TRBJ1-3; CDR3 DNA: TGTGCCAGCAGCGTTGGAACAGGGTCTGGAAACACCATATATTTT; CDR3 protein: CASSVGTGSGNTIYF
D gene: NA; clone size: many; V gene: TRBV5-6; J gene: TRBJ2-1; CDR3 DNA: TGTGCCAGCAGCTTGGTAGTGTCCCTATCCATGAGCTACAATGAGCAGTTCTTC; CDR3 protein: CASSLVVSLSMSYNEQFF
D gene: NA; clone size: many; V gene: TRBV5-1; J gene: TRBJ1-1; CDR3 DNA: TGCGCCAGCAGCTTGGTAAGGGAGAACACTGAAGCTTTCTTT; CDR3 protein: CASSLVRENTEAFF
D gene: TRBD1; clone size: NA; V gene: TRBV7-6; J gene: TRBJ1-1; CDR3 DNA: TGTGCCAGCAGCCCTCGAGGGGGCTCGGGCACTGAAGCTTTCTTT; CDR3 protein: CASSPRGGSGTEAFF
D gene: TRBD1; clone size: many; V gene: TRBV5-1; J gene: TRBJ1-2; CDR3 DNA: TGCGCCAGCAGCCCGGGACAGGGGGCCAGGAGCTACACCTTC; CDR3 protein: CASSPGQGARSYTF
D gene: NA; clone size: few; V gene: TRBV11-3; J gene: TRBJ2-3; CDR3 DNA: TGTGCCAGCCGCGGGGTCATCACAGATACGCAGTATTTT; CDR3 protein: CASRGVITDTQYF
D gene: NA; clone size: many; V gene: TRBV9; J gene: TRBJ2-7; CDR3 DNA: TGTGCCAGCAGCGTAACTCCCGGTAGCTCCTACGAGCAGTACTTC; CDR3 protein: CASSVTPGSSYEQYF
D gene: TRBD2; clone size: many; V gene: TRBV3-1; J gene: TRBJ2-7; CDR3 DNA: TGTGCCAGCAGTATACTAGCGGGCCCGGCAGCGGAGCAGTACTTC; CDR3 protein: CASSILAGPAAEQYF
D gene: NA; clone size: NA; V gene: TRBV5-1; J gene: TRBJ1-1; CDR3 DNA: TGCGCCAGCAGATCTGCCCGGGGGGACACTGAAGCTTTCTTT; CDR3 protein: CASRSARGDTEAFF
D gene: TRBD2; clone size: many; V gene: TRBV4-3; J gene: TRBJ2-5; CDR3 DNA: TGCGCCAGCAGCCAAGATAGGGGACTAGCGGGAGCGAACCAGTACTTC; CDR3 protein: CASSQDRGLAGANQYF
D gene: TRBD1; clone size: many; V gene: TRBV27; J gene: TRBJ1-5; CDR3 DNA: TGTGCCAGCAGTAACAGGGGTAATCAGCCCCAGCATTTT; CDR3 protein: CASSNRGNQPQHF
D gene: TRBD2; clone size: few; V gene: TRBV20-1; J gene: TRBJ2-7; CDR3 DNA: TGCAGTGCTAAAACAGCGGGGACCACCTACGAGCAGTACTTC; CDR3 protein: CSAKTAGTTYEQYF
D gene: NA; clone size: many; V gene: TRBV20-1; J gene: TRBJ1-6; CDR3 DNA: TGCAGTGCTAGTTCAACGGGGCCGTCTGACCTCCACTTT; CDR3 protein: CSASSTGPSDLHF
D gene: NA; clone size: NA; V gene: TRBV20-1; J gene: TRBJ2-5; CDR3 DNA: TGCAGTGCTAGAGCCCCAGGGGGGGATCAAGAGACCCAGTACTTC; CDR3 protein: CSARAPGGDQETQYF
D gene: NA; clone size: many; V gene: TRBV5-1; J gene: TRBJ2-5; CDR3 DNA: TGCGCCAGCAGCCTCAACAGGGCTGGTGAGACCCAGTACTTC; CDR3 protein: CASSLNRAGETQYF
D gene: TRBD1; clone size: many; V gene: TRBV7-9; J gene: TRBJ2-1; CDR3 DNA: TGTGCCAGCAGCTGGGACAGGGATAGTGAGCAGTTCTTC; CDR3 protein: CASSWDRDSEQFF
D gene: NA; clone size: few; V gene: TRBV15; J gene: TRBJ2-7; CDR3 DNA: TGTGCCACCAGCAGCACCTCCGGGACGGCAACCTACGAGCAGTACTTC; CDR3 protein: CATSSTSGTATYEQYF
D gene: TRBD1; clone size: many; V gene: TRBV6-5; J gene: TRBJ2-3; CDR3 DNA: TGTGCCAGCAGTTTCCGACAGGGGAGAGGTTTAAGGGGTTCGGCCCATACGCAGTATTTT; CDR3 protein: CASSFRQGRGLRGSAHTQYF